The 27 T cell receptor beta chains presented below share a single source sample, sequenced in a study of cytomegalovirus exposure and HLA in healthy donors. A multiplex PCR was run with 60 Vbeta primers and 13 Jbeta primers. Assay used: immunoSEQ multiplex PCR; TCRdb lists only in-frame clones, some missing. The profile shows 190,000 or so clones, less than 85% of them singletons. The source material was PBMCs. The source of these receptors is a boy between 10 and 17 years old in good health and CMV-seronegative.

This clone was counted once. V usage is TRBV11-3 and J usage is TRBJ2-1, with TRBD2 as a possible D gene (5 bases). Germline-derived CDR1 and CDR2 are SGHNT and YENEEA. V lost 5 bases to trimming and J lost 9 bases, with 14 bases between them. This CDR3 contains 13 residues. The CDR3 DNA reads TGTGCCAGCAGCCCCCCAATTGAGGGTGAGCAGTTCTTC. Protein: CASSPPIEGEQFF. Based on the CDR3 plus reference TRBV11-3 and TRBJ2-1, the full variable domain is EAGVVQSPRYKIIEKKQPVAFWCNPISGHNTLYWYLQNLGQGPELLIRYENEEAVDDSQLPKDRFSAERLKGVDSTLKIQPAELGDSAVYLCASSPPIEGEQFFGPGTRLTVL.

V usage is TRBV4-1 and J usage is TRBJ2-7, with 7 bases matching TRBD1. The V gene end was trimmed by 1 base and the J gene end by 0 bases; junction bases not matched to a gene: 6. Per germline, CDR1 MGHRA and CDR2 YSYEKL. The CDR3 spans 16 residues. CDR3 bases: TGCGCCAGCAGCCAAGCCCGACAGGGAATCTCCTACGAGCAGTACTTC. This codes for CASSQARQGISYEQYF.

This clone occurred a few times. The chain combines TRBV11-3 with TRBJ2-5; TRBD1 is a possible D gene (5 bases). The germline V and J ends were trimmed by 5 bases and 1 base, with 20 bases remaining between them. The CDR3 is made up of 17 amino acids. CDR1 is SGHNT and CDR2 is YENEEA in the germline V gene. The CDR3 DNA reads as TGTGCCAGCAGCCATGGACAAGGTTTTTCAGTCCAAGAGACCCAGTACTTC. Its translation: CASSHGQGFSVQETQYF.

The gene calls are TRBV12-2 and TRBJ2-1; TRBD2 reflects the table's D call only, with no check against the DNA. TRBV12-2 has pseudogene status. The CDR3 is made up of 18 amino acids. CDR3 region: CASRLAGGGRGSYNEQFF. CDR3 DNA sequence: TGTGCAAGTCGCTTAGCGGGAGGGGGGAGGGGGTCCTACAATGAGCAGTTCTTC.

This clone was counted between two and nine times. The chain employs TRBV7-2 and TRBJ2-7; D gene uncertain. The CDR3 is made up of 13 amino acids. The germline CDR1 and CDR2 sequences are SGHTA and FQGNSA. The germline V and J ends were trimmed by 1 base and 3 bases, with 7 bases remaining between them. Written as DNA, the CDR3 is TGTGCCAGCAGCTTAGTGCGGATCTACGAGCAGTACTTC. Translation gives CASSLVRIYEQYF.

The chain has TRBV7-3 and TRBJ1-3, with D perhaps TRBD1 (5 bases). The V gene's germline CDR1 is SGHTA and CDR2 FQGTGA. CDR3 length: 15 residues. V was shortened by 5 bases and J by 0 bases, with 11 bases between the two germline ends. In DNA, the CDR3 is TGTGCCAGCAGCCTTGAGGGACTCTCTGGAAACACCATATATTTT. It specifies CASSLEGLSGNTIYF.

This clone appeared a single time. The CDR3 DNA is TGTGCCTGCAAGCCGGAGGGCTACGAGCAGTACTTC. Encoded protein: CACKPEGYEQYF. J is TRBJ2-7 and V is TRBV2, with D perhaps matching TRBD2 (6 bases). Germline values: CDR1 SNHLY, CDR2 FYNNEI. CDR3 length: 12 amino acids. V lost 11 bases, J lost 3 bases, and 14 bases lay in between. Based on the CDR3 plus reference TRBV2 and TRBJ2-7, the full variable domain is EPEVTQTPSHQVTQMGQEVILRCVPISNHLYFYWYRQILGQKVEFLVSFYNNEISEKSEIFDDQFSVERPDGSNFTLKIRSTKLEDSAMYFCACKPEGYEQYFGPGTRLTVT.

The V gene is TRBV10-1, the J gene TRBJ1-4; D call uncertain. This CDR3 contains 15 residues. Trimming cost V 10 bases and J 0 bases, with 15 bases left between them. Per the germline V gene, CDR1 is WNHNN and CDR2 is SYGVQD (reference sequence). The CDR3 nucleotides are TGCGCCATCATAACCGACGGAGCAACTAATGAAAAACTGTTTTTT. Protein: CAIITDGATNEKLFF.

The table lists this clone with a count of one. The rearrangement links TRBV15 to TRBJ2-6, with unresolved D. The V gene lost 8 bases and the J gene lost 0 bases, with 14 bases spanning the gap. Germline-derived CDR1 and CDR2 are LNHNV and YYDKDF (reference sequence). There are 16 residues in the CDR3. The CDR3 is CATAAVTLSGANVLTF. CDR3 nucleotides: TGTGCCACCGCGGCGGTAACTCTCTCTGGGGCCAACGTCCTGACTTTC.

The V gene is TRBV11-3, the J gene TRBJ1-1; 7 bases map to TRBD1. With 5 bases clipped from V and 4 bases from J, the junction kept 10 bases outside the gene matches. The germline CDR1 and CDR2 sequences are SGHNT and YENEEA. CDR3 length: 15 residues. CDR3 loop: CASSGWTGSGTEAFF. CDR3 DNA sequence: TGTGCCAGCAGCGGATGGACAGGTTCTGGCACTGAAGCTTTCTTT.

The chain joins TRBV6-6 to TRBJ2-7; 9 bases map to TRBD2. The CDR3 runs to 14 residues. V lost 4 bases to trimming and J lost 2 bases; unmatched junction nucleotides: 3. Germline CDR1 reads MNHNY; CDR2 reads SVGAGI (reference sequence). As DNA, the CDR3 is TGTGCCAGCAGTTTCAGACTAGCGGCCTACGAGCAGTACTTC. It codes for CASSFRLAAYEQYF.

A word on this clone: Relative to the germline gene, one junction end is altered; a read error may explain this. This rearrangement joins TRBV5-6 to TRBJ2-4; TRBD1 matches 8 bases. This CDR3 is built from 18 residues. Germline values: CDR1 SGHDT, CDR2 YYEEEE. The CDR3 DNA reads TGTGTCAGCAGCAGGAGACAGGGGACGTTCGTAGCCAAAAACATTCAGTACTTC. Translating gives CVSSRRQGTFVAKNIQYF.

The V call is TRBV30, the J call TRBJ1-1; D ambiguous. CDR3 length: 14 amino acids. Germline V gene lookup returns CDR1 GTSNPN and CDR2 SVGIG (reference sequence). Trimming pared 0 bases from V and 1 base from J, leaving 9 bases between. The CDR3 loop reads CAWSVRATNTEAFF. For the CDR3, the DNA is TGTGCCTGGAGTGTTAGAGCGACGAACACTGAAGCTTTCTTT. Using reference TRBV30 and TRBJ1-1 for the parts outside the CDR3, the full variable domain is SQTIHQWPATLVQPVGSPLSLECTVEGTSNPNLYWYRQAAGRGLQLLFYSVGIGQISSEVPQNLSASRPQDRQFILSSKKLLLSDSGFYLCAWSVRATNTEAFFGQGTRLTVV.

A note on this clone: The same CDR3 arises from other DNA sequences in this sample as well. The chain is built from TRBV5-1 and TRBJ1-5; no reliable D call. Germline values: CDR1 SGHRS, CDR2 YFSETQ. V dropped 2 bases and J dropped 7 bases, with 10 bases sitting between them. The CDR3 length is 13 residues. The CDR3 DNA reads TGCGCCAGCAGCTTAGTGGGAGGCCAGCCCCAGCATTTT. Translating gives CASSLVGGQPQHF.

CDR3 DNA: TGTGCCTGGAATCCGCCGGGACAGGGTCGAGGAGCTTTCTTT. Translated: CAWNPPGQGRGAFF. The V call is TRBV30, the J call TRBJ1-1, with 9 positions matching TRBD1. The V segment lost 4 bases and the J segment 10 bases; nucleotides outside the gene matches: 13. Germline V gene lookup returns CDR1 GTSNPN and CDR2 SVGIG (reference sequence). This CDR3 has 14 residues.

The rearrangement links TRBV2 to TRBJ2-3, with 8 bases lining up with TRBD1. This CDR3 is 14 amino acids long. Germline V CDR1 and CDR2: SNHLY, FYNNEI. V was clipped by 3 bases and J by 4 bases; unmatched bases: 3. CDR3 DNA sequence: TGTGCCAGCAGTGACTGGACAGGGCCAGATACGCAGTATTTT. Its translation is CASSDWTGPDTQYF.

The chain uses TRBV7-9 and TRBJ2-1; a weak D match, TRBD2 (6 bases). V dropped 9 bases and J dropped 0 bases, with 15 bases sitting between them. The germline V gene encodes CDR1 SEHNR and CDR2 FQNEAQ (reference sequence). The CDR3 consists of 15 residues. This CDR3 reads CASPIRGFSYNEQFF. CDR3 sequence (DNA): TGTGCCAGTCCGATACGGGGGTTCTCCTACAATGAGCAGTTCTTC.

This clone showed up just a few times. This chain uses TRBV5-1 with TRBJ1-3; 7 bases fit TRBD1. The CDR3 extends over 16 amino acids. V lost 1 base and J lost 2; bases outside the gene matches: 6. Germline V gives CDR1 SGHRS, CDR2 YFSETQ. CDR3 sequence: CASSLFTGVTGNTIYF. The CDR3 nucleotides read TGCGCCAGCAGCTTGTTTACAGGGGTTACTGGAAACACCATATATTTT. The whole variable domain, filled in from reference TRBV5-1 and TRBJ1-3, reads KAGVTQTPRYLIKTRGQQVTLSCSPISGHRSVSWYQQTPGQGLQFLFEYFSETQRNKGNFPGRFSGRQFSNSRSEMNVSTLELGDSALYLCASSLFTGVTGNTIYFGEGSWLTVV.

CDR3 loop: CASSLDRDGAEAFF. In DNA form, the CDR3 reads TGTGCCAGCTCACTCGACAGGGATGGCGCTGAAGCTTTCTTT. The chain carries TRBV18 and TRBJ1-1; 7 bases agree with TRBD1. Germline V gene sequence: CDR1 KGHSH, CDR2 LQKENI. V gave up 4 bases and J gave up 6 bases; unmatched junction bases: 8. CDR3 length equals 14 residues.

As DNA, the CDR3 is TGCAGCGTCAGGACTGTTAACTATGGCTACACCTTC. Protein sequence: CSVRTVNYGYTF. This chain connects TRBV29-1 to TRBJ1-2, with D hard to call. The CDR3 is 12 residues long. V was trimmed by 6 bases and J by 1 base, leaving 9 bases between them. CDR1 and CDR2 from the germline V gene are SQVTM and ANQGSEA.

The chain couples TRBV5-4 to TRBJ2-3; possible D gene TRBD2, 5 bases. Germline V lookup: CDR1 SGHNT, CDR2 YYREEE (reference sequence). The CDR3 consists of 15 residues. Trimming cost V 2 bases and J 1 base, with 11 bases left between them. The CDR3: CASSFGGFGTDTQYF. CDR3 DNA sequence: TGTGCCAGCAGCTTTGGAGGATTCGGCACAGATACGCAGTATTTT.

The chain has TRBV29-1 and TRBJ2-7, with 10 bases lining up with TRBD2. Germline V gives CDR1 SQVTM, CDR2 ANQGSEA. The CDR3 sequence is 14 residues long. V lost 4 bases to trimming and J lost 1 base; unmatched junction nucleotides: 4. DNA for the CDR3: TGCAGCGTTGCTTTAGCGGGAGGATCCTACGAGCAGTACTTC. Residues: CSVALAGGSYEQYF.

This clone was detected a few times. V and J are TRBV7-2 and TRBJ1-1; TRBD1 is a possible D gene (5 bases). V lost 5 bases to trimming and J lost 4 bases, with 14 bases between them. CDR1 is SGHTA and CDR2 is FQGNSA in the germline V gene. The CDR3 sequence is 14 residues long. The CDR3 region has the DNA TGTGCCAGCAGCCACCGACGGGGGGGCACTGAAGCTTTCTTT. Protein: CASSHRRGGTEAFF.

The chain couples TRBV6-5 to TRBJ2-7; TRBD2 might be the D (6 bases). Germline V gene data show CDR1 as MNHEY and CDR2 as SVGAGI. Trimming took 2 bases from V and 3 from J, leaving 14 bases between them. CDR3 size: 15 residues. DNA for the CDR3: TGTGCCAGCAGTTACGGGCTAGCGAGGGGCTACGAGCAGTACTTC. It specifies CASSYGLARGYEQYF.

Here the CDR3 reads CAWSVSVGRPNYGYTF. The CDR3 DNA reads as TGTGCCTGGAGTGTAAGTGTTGGCAGGCCTAACTATGGCTACACCTTC. V is TRBV30 and J is TRBJ1-2; D is uncertain. The CDR3 contains 16 residues. V gave up 0 bases and J gave up 0 bases, with 14 bases separating them. The germline V gene encodes CDR1 GTSNPN and CDR2 SVGIG (reference sequence).

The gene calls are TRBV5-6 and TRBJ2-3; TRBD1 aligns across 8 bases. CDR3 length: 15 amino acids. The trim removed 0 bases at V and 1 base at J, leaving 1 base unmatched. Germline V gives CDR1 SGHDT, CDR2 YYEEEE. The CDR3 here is CASSLVTGGTDTQYF. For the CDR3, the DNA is TGTGCCAGCAGCTTGGTGACAGGGGGCACAGATACGCAGTATTTT. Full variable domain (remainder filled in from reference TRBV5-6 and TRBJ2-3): DAGVTQSPTHLIKTRGQQVTLRCSPKSGHDTVSWYQQALGQGPQFIFQYYEEEERQRGNFPDRFSGHQFPNYSSELNVNALLLGDSALYLCASSLVTGGTDTQYFGPGTRLTVL.

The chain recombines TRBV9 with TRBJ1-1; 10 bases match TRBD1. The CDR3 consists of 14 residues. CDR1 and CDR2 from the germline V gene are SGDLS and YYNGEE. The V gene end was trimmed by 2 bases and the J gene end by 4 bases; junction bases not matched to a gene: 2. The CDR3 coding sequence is TGTGCCAGCAGCGTGGGGGACAGGGGCACTGAAGCTTTCTTT. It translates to CASSVGDRGTEAFF.